This T cell receptor (beta chain) was sequenced in a study of blood T cell repertoires in COVID-19. Turning to the study itself: The analysed material was cDNA or gDNA that came from T cells, B-cell-depleted T cells, or PBMCs.

Germline V lookup: CDR1 LGHDT, CDR2 YNNKEL (reference sequence). The CDR3 runs 12 residues. Trimming removed 2 bases from V and 7 bases from J, with 5 bases in between. TCRdb's table, derived via immunoSEQ multiplex PCR, lists solely in-frame clones and lacks some. The sample lists some 120,000 clones, just over 90% occurring once. The clonotype originates from a human donor with active COVID-19. The donor label of this sample is uncertain. Sequencing was performed on peripheral blood. The chain employs TRBV3-1 (or the pseudogene TRBV3-2) and TRBJ2-2; D is undetermined. The chain's CDR3 is CASSQIRGELFF. The CDR3 bases are TGTGCCAGCAGCCAAATTCGCGGGGAGCTGTTTTTT.